A single TCR beta chain is shown here with its context. As yet, its antigen is unknown. CDR3 length: 18 amino acids. V lost 0 bases, J lost 1 base, and 8 bases stayed unmatched. Germline V gene lookup returns CDR1 SGDLS and CDR2 YYNGEE. All donors came from Russia, were Caucasian and healthy, and spanned ages about 6 to 100. This entry belongs to a study of blood T cells in healthy people across ages. The wider study: About one barcoded beta molecule per two T cells was the capture yield of template switching.

Study-wide results and caveats: Comparison with aged donors showed that long-lived donors had more naive CD4+ cells and higher diversity.

PCR was performed a second time for roughly 6 to 12 cycles using a sample-barcoded 5' primer and a J-beta primer mix. A single record per CDR3 protein comes from TCRdb applying MiXCR to the 5' RACE reads. Of about 640,000 distinct CDR3 sequences detected, 58% appear once; the ten largest clones hold 35% to 40%. This sequence was found in a man in his fifties or sixties in good health. The V and J genes are TRBV9 and TRBJ2-5; 11 bases fit TRBD2. The specimen sequenced was blood. CDR3 DNA: TGTGCCAGCAGCGTAGCGCCTCTCGGGACTAGCGGCCAAGAGACCCAGTACTTC. This gives the protein CASSVAPLGTSGQETQYF.